The clone carrying this T cell receptor beta chain has ten or more counts. Its specificity is not known. The CDR3 consists of 13 residues. Germline CDR1 and CDR2: SGHTA and FQGTGA. Deletions cut 2 bases from V and 1 base from J, with 5 bases between. TCRdb passed the 5' RACE reads through MiXCR, listing each CDR3 protein once. The table has fewer than 90,000 distinct CDR3 sequences, around 9.6% seen once. Noted time point: longitudinal time-point 1 (baseline). Healthy controls comprised blood bank volunteers in Maryland, USA. PBMCs stored at -80 C, 2 million in total, were the source of the unsorted libraries. This sample is drawn from a study of neurological immune-mediated disorders. Broader study findings: It was HTLV-1-associated myelopathy that showed the most TCR clonal expansion, while multiple sclerosis showed the least, falling below healthy controls. None of the CDR3 amino acid sequences in expanded clones turned up in more than one subject, which points to private repertoires in all groups.

The TCR sequence derives from a man aged 25-45 years in good health. The specimen sequenced was PBMCs. The chain has TRBV7-3 and TRBJ2-5, with D uncertain. DNA of the CDR3: TGTGCCAGCAGCTTAGAAGTCCAAGAGACCCAGTACTTC. It translates to CASSLEVQETQYF.